Below are 11 T cell receptor beta chains sequenced from a single sample in a study of cytomegalovirus exposure and HLA in healthy donors. PCR primers comprised 60 Vbeta and 13 Jbeta primers. Sequencing used immunoSEQ multiplex PCR; TCRdb keeps in-frame clones, though not all of them. The sample comprises around 130,000 clones, 80% of which are singletons, and 1% rests with the top ten. The specimen sequenced was PBMCs. The receptors shown here come from a middle-aged man in good health and CMV-seronegative.

The gene calls are TRBV4-1 and TRBJ1-3; D is possibly TRBD1 (6 bases). V was clipped by 0 bases and J by 3 bases, with 9 bases between them. Germline V gene sequence: CDR1 MGHRA, CDR2 YSYEKL. The CDR3 is made up of 15 amino acids. This chain's CDR3 is CASSQETGFGNTIYF. The CDR3 bases are TGCGCCAGCAGCCAAGAGACAGGTTTTGGAAACACCATATATTTT.

This chain uses TRBV6-1 with TRBJ1-1, with 7 bases fitting TRBD1. With 7 bases clipped from V and 4 bases from J, the junction kept 9 bases outside the gene matches. CDR3 length equals 14 residues. Germline loops: CDR1 MNHNS, CDR2 SASEGT. CDR3 amino acids: CASIQGHLGTEAFF. CDR3 in DNA: TGTGCCAGCATACAGGGGCACTTGGGCACTGAAGCTTTCTTT.

CDR3 coding DNA: TGCGCCAGCAGCTTGTTGCAGCAGAGGGAGACCCAGTACTTC. Protein sequence: CASSLLQQRETQYF. This chain links TRBV5-1 with TRBJ2-5; D gene uncertain. Looked up from germline, CDR1 is SGHRS and CDR2 is YFSETQ. V shed 1 base and J shed 5 bases, with 12 bases lying between them. This CDR3 region has 14 residues.

J is TRBJ1-4 and V is TRBV19; the D is unclear. The CDR3 totals 13 residues. V was cut by 10 bases and J by 5 bases, with 14 bases left in between. CDR1 is LNHDA, CDR2 SQIVND, per germline (reference sequence). CDR3 DNA sequence: TGTGCCACCAGCCGTACTACCAATGAAAAACTGTTTTTT. This translates into CATSRTTNEKLFF.

V usage is TRBV5-1 and J usage is TRBJ2-2, with 7 bases fitting TRBD2. V shed 0 bases, J shed 4 bases, and the junction held 3 bases outside the gene matches. The CDR3 sequence is 15 residues long. Germline V CDR1 and CDR2: SGHRS, YFSETQ. CDR3 in amino acids: CASSLEGLSTGELFF. The CDR3 bases are TGCGCCAGCAGCTTGGAGGGACTAAGCACCGGGGAGCTGTTTTTT.

This sequence joins TRBV29-1 and TRBJ2-2, with D perhaps matching TRBD1 (6 bases). V was shortened by 7 bases and J by 0 bases, with 12 bases between the two germline ends. This CDR3 contains 14 residues. Germline loops: CDR1 SQVTM, CDR2 ANQGSEA. CDR3 bases: TGCAGCGCTTCCGGGACAACGAACACCGGGGAGCTGTTTTTT. Its translation: CSASGTTNTGELFF.

The V gene is TRBV5-1, the J gene TRBJ2-5; D is unclear. The CDR3 loop spans 14 amino acids. Germline CDR1 reads SGHRS; CDR2 reads YFSETQ. V lost 0 bases and J lost 1, with 7 bases in between. The CDR3 here is CASSLAPGQETQYF. The CDR3 bases are TGCGCCAGCAGCTTGGCGCCCGGCCAAGAGACCCAGTACTTC.

The chain is built from TRBV9 and TRBJ2-3, with D possibly matching TRBD2 (6 bases). This CDR3 contains 16 residues. CDR1 SGDLS and CDR2 YYNGEE come from the germline V gene. V lost 1 base and J 5 bases, leaving 17 bases between the germline ends. Here the CDR3 reads CASSVLSGGELDTQYF. CDR3 bases: TGTGCCAGCAGCGTATTAAGCGGAGGGGAGTTAGATACGCAGTATTTT.

This rearrangement joins TRBV10-1 to TRBJ2-5; a possible D gene is TRBD1 (6 bases). V was trimmed by 3 bases and J by 3 bases, leaving 14 bases between them. CDR3 length: 15 amino acids. From germline, CDR1 is WNHNN and CDR2 SYGVQD (reference sequence). The CDR3 sequence is CASSDQETGKETQYF. The DNA for the CDR3 is TGCGCCAGCAGTGACCAAGAAACAGGGAAAGAGACCCAGTACTTC.

The chain combines TRBV7-2 with TRBJ1-2; TRBD1 matches 7 bases. This CDR3 has 13 amino acids. Germline values: CDR1 SGHTA, CDR2 FQGNSA. J gave up 3 bases and V 5 bases, and 3 bases lay outside the gene matches. In DNA, the CDR3 is TGTGCCAGCAGCCCTGGACAGGACTATGGCTACACCTTC. Its translation is CASSPGQDYGYTF.

This clone has a single count. Other DNA sequences within the sample encode an identical CDR3. The chain is built from TRBV28 and TRBJ1-5; TRBD1 is a possible D gene (6 bases). The CDR3 is 15 residues long. V was pared by 4 bases and J by 7 bases, with 17 bases between. CDR1 and CDR2 (germline): MDHEN, SYDVKM. The CDR3 is CASSSFGSGDQPQHF. The DNA of the CDR3 is TGTGCCAGCAGTTCTTTTGGCTCAGGGGACCAGCCCCAGCATTTT. The full variable domain, completed using reference TRBV28 and TRBJ1-5, is DVKVTQSSRYLVKRTGEKVFLECVQDMDHENMFWYRQDPGLGLRLIYFSYDVKMKEKGDIPEGYSVSREKKERFSLILESASTNQTSMYLCASSSFGSGDQPQHFGDGTRLSIL.